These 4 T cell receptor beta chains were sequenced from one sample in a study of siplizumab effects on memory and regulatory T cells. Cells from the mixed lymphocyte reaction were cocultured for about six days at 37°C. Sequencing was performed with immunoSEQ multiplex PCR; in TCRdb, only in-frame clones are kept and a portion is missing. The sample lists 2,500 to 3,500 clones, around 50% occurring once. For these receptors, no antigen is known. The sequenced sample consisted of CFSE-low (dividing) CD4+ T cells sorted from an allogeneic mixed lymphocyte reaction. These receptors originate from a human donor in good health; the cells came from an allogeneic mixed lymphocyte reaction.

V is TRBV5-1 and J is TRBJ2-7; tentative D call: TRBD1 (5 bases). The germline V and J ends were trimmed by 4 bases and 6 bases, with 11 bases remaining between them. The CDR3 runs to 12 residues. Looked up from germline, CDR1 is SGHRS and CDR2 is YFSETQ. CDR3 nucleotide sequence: TGCGCCAGCAGCGTGCAAGGGGCCGAGCAGTACTTC. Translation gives CASSVQGAEQYF. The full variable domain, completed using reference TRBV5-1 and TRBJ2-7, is KAGVTQTPRYLIKTRGQQVTLSCSPISGHRSVSWYQQTPGQGLQFLFEYFSETQRNKGNFPGRFSGRQFSNSRSEMNVSTLELGDSALYLCASSVQGAEQYFGPGTRLTVT.

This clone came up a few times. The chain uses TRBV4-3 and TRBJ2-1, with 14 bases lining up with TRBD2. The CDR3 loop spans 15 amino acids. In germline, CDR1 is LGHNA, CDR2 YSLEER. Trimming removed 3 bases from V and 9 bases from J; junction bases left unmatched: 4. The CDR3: CASSQGLAGAREQFF. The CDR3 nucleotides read TGCGCCAGCAGCCAGGGACTAGCGGGAGCCCGTGAGCAGTTCTTC.

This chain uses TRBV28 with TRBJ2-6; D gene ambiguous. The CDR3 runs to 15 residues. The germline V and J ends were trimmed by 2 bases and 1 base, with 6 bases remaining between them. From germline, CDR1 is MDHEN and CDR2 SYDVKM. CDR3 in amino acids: CASSLGGSGANVLTF. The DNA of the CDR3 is TGTGCCAGCAGTTTAGGCGGTTCTGGGGCCAACGTCCTGACTTTC.

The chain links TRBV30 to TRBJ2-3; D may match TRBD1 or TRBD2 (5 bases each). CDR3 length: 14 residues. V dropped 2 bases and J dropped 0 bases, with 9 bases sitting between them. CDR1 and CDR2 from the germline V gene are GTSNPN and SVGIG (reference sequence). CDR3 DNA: TGTGCCTGGAGTTTGGGGGTAAGCACAGATACGCAGTATTTT. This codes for CAWSLGVSTDTQYF.